Sequencing of this TCR beta chain was carried out in a study of CD8 T cells in ankylosing spondylitis. One entry per CDR3 protein, called by TCRdb with MiXCR from the 5' RACE reads. The data show a few hundred thousand distinct CDR3 sequences, 20% to 25% seen once. Details on this clonotype: Antigen specificity is unknown.

Study findings and constraints: Fewer than 10 highly homologous variants formed a TCR beta motif that appeared characteristic of ankylosing spondylitis blood.

The CDR3 sequence is 13 residues long. In germline, CDR1 is ENHRY, CDR2 SYGVKD. V was shortened by 10 bases and J by 3 bases, with 15 bases between the two germline ends. The TCR was taken from a male donor with ankylosing spondylitis. The chain joins TRBV10-3 to TRBJ2-5; D possibly corresponds to TRBD1 (6 bases). Sequenced sample: blood, either unsorted or a sorted T cell fraction (not recorded which). In DNA, the CDR3 is TGTGCCACACGGACAGCGCTAGAAGAGACCCAGTACTTC. It codes for CATRTALEETQYF.